This TCR beta chain appears in the sequencing data of a study of T cells in tumors after PD-1 blockade. CDR1 LNHDA and CDR2 SQIVND come from the germline V gene (reference sequence). V was shortened by 7 bases and J by 0 bases, with 13 bases between the two germline ends. The CDR3 extends over 14 amino acids. TCRdb's copy holds only in-frame clones and misses some; the assay was immunoSEQ multiplex PCR. Of some 60,000 clones in the sample, around 77% were seen once. This clone occurred a few times. The sequence was obtained from a human donor with basal cell carcinoma. The rearrangement links TRBV19 to TRBJ2-7, with D possibly TRBD1 on 6 matching bases. The source material was PBMCs, sampled before anti-PD-1 treatment. CDR3 sequence: CASNRDIFSYEQYF. The CDR3 DNA is TGTGCCAGTAACAGGGACATTTTCTCCTACGAGCAGTACTTC.